Each of the 18 T cell receptor beta chains below was sequenced from the same sample in a study of blood T cell repertoires in COVID-19. Repertoires were generated with immunoSEQ multiplex PCR, while TCRdb's copy carries only in-frame clones and drops some. The data show 200,000 to 250,000 clones, with 84% seen just once and around 6.5% held by the top ten. What was sequenced was PBMCs or T cells enriched from blood (not recorded which). All receptors come from a woman between 40 and 55 years old who had recovered from COVID-19.

The V and J genes are TRBV28 and TRBJ2-7, with a tentative D call TRBD1 (7 bases). V dropped 6 bases and J dropped 7 bases, with 16 bases sitting between them. CDR3 length: 13 amino acids. Per germline, CDR1 MDHEN and CDR2 SYDVKM. CDR3 in DNA: TGTGCCAGCAGCTCAGGGGGGCGAGGAGAGCAGTACTTC. This translates into CASSSGGRGEQYF.

V is TRBV20-1 and J is TRBJ2-3, with 11 nucleotides matching TRBD2. The germline V gene has CDR1 DFQATT and CDR2 SNEGSKA (reference sequence). The CDR3 runs to 11 residues. Germline trimming cut 6 bases from V and 11 bases from J; bases unmatched to any gene: 4. In DNA, the CDR3 is TGCAGTGCAGTGACTAGCGGGAAGCAGTATTTT. Residues: CSAVTSGKQYF.

The gene calls are TRBV20-1 and TRBJ1-1; D gene ambiguous. Germline-derived CDR1 and CDR2 are DFQATT and SNEGSKA (reference sequence). Trimming pared 6 bases from V and 3 bases from J, leaving 8 bases between. The CDR3 spans 11 residues. CDR3 DNA: TGCAGTGCGGAGGATTACACTGAAGCTTTCTTT. As protein: CSAEDYTEAFF.

This rearrangement joins TRBV15 to TRBJ1-3; 9 bases line up with TRBD1. The CDR3 extends over 16 amino acids. V lost 0 bases, J lost 5 bases, and 5 bases stayed unmatched. CDR1 is LNHNV, CDR2 YYDKDF, per germline (reference sequence). The CDR3 loop is CATSRDAGTGRNTIYF. The CDR3 coding sequence is TGTGCCACCAGCAGAGACGCCGGGACAGGGCGAAACACCATATATTTT.

This CDR3 reads CASSSRGGSSYNEQFF. The CDR3 DNA is TGTGCCAGCAGCTCCAGGGGCGGGAGCTCCTACAATGAGCAGTTCTTC. This sequence joins TRBV11-2 and TRBJ2-1; a weak D match, TRBD2 (7 bases). Germline values: CDR1 SGHAT, CDR2 FQNNGV. This CDR3 region has 16 residues. Trimming left V 4 bases short and J 0 bases short, with 13 bases between.

This chain connects TRBV19 to TRBJ2-2; tentatively, D is TRBD1 (6 bases). The V end was cut by 5 bases, the J end by 8 bases, with 18 bases between. The CDR3 is 15 amino acids. Germline V gives CDR1 LNHDA, CDR2 SQIVND (reference sequence). For the CDR3, the DNA is TGTGCCAGTAGTGGTGAGACTGGGACAAGGGGGGAGCTGTTTTTT. Its protein product is CASSGETGTRGELFF.

The gene calls are TRBV19 and TRBJ2-5; 8 bases match TRBD1. Germline V gene lookup returns CDR1 LNHDA and CDR2 SQIVND (reference sequence). V lost 7 bases and J lost 7; bases outside the gene matches: 5. The CDR3 totals 12 residues. CDR3 nucleotides: TGTGCCAGTAACACAGGGGGAGGGACCCAGTACTTC. It encodes CASNTGGGTQYF.

This chain connects TRBV2 to TRBJ2-7; possibly TRBD2 for D (6 bases). Trimming left V 6 bases short and J 2 bases short, with 8 bases between. The CDR3 totals 12 residues. Germline V gene sequence: CDR1 SNHLY, CDR2 FYNNEI. The CDR3 nucleotides read TGTGCCAGCAGGGGCGGGACCTACGAGCAGTACGTC. The encoded protein is CASRGGTYEQYV.

This chain joins TRBV19 and TRBJ1-2, with 7 bases matching TRBD1. Trimming cost V 5 bases and J 4 bases; bases outside gene matches: 16. Germline V lookup: CDR1 LNHDA, CDR2 SQIVND (reference sequence). This CDR3 comprises 17 residues. CDR3 coding DNA: TGTGCCAGTAGTCCAGGTTCTTTACAGGGGCGAGGCTATGGCTACACCTTC. This codes for CASSPGSLQGRGYGYTF.

The J gene is TRBJ2-2, the V gene TRBV4-2; TRBD2 aligns across 14 bases. There are 17 residues in the CDR3. Germline CDR1 reads LGHNA; CDR2 reads YNFKEQ. Trimming at V came to 3 bases and at J to 6 bases, leaving 6 bases not matched to a gene. The CDR3 coding sequence is TGTGCCAGCAGCCAGGACGGGACTAGCGGGAGCGCCGGGGAGCTGTTTTTT. This translates into CASSQDGTSGSAGELFF.

The chain joins TRBV5-1 to TRBJ2-2, with 7 bases lining up with TRBD1. V lost 0 bases and J lost 4; bases outside the gene matches: 3. From germline, CDR1 is SGHRS and CDR2 YFSETQ. The CDR3 contains 15 residues. The CDR3 loop is CASSLDPGGTGELFF. CDR3 DNA sequence: TGCGCCAGCAGCTTGGATCCAGGGGGCACCGGGGAGCTGTTTTTT. The entire variable domain, with the rest obtained from reference TRBV5-1 and TRBJ2-2, is as follows: KAGVTQTPRYLIKTRGQQVTLSCSPISGHRSVSWYQQTPGQGLQFLFEYFSETQRNKGNFPGRFSGRQFSNSRSEMNVSTLELGDSALYLCASSLDPGGTGELFFGEGSRLTVL.

The chain recombines TRBV24-1 with TRBJ1-1; TRBD1 matches at 11 bases. Germline lookup yields CDR1 KGHDR and CDR2 SFDVKD. The length of the CDR3 is 16 residues. J lost 7 bases, V lost 2 bases, and 8 bases had no gene match. CDR3 protein: CATSDSRWTGGIEAFF. CDR3 nucleotide sequence: TGTGCCACCAGTGATTCACGGTGGACAGGGGGCATTGAAGCTTTCTTT.

The genes are TRBV18 and TRBJ1-1; D remains unclear. The CDR3 spans 15 residues. V lost 2 bases, J lost 3 bases, and 13 bases lay in between. Germline V gives CDR1 KGHSH, CDR2 LQKENI. The CDR3 loop is CASSPDQVGYTEAFF. The CDR3 DNA follows: TGTGCCAGCTCACCAGATCAGGTTGGGTACACTGAAGCTTTCTTT.

V and J are TRBV3-1 (or the pseudogene TRBV3-2) and TRBJ2-2, with 10 bases identical to TRBD1. The junction had 10 bases not matched to a gene; V was cut back by 4 bases and J by 5 bases. This CDR3 comprises 17 residues. Germline values: CDR1 LGHDT, CDR2 YNNKEL (reference sequence). Written as DNA, the CDR3 is TGTGCCAGCAGCCGCTCACAGGGACAGGGGACAACCGGGGAGCTGTTTTTT. Amino acid sequence: CASSRSQGQGTTGELFF.

In this sample, this clone turned up once. CDR3 sequence reads: CASSLGQATSGNTIYF. DNA of the CDR3: TGTGCCAGCTCACTGGGACAGGCGACCTCTGGAAACACCATATATTTT. The V gene is TRBV18, the J gene TRBJ1-3; 8 nucleotides line up with TRBD1. The V segment lost 4 bases and the J segment 0 bases; nucleotides outside the gene matches: 5. This CDR3 contains 16 residues. CDR1 and CDR2 (germline): KGHSH, LQKENI.

Turning to this clone: Other DNA variants within this sample encode the same CDR3. This chain links TRBV5-1 with TRBJ1-1; 9 bases agree with TRBD1. CDR1 and CDR2 (germline): SGHRS, YFSETQ. With V trimmed by 0 bases and J by 5 bases, 5 bases remained unmatched. The CDR3 sequence is 15 residues long. DNA of the CDR3: TGCGCCAGCAGCTTGGTATACAGGGGGCGGACTGAAGCTTTCTTT. Translating gives CASSLVYRGRTEAFF.

The V and J genes are TRBV19 and TRBJ2-5, with D possibly being TRBD2 (5 bases). The CDR3 length is 14 residues. V dropped 6 bases and J dropped 6 bases, with 17 bases sitting between them. Germline CDR1 reads LNHDA; CDR2 reads SQIVND (reference sequence). CDR3 nucleotides: TGTGCCAGTAGCCGTACCACTAGTTTAAAGACCCAGTACTTC. Its protein is CASSRTTSLKTQYF. The full variable domain, completed using reference TRBV19 and TRBJ2-5, is DGGITQSPKYLFRKEGQNVTLSCEQNLNHDAMYWYRQDPGQGLRLIYYSQIVNDFQKGDIAEGYSVSREKKESFPLTVTSAQKNPTAFYLCASSRTTSLKTQYFGPGTRLLVL.

J is TRBJ1-2 and V is TRBV6-6, with D maybe TRBD1 (5 bases). The CDR3 is 16 residues long. CDR1 is MNHNY, CDR2 SVGAGI, per germline (reference sequence). V was trimmed by 7 bases and J by 1 base, leaving 19 bases between them. The CDR3 spells CASTRSTGVLNYGYTF. The CDR3 region has the DNA TGTGCCAGCACCCGTTCGACGGGGGTCCTTAACTATGGCTACACCTTC.